These 30 T cell receptor beta chains were sequenced from one sample in a study of tumor and adjacent non-tumor tissue in lung cancer. Three rounds of nested PCR, following a modified ARM-PCR protocol, produced the TCRbeta library. TCRdb re-called the multiplex PCR reads with MiXCR, one entry per CDR3 protein. The table lists 90,000 to 100,000 distinct CDR3 sequences, about 80% of them singletons. RNA was extracted from bulk tissue without any cell sorting. Distant lung tissue was collected more than 3 cm away from the tumor edge. Sequenced input: distant non-tumor lung tissue. These receptors all stem from a man in his sixties with small cell lung cancer.

A note on this clonotype: Compared with germline, one end of the junction differs, possibly owing to a read error. V is TRBV29-1 and J is TRBJ2-1; D perhaps matches TRBD1 (5 bases). Germline CDR1 and CDR2: SQVTM and ANQGSEA. The CDR3 has 13 residues. CDR3 sequence (DNA): TGCAGCGTTGTAACAGGTGGGTACAGTGAGCAGTTCTTC. Protein product: CSVVTGGYSEQFF.

Comment on this clonotype: The germline gene is not matched at one end of the junction; a read error may be the cause. The rearrangement uses TRBV20-1 and TRBJ2-3; D assignment may be TRBD1 or TRBD2 (7 bases each). The CDR3 extends over 15 amino acids. Germline V gives CDR1 DFQATT, CDR2 SNEGSKA (reference sequence). The CDR3 here is CSAEGASGSRDTQYF. For the CDR3, the DNA is TGCAGTGCTGAGGGGGCTAGCGGTAGCAGAGATACGCAGTATTTT.

Concerning this clonotype itself: A much larger clone lies one base from this, so it may be a read error. The chain couples TRBV20-1 to TRBJ2-5, with 9 bases matching TRBD1. Germline V CDR1 and CDR2: DFQATT, SNEGSKA (reference sequence). This CDR3 has 12 residues. The CDR3 DNA sequence: TGCAGAGCTAGAGACAGGGGGGGGACCCAGTACTTC. Protein: CRARDRGGTQYF.

Details on this clonotype: Sequence at one end of the junction differs from germline and may be a read error. The rearrangement joins TRBV12-3 or TRBV12-4 to TRBJ2-2, with D uncertain. The CDR3 loop spans 17 amino acids. CDR3 bases: TGTGCTAGCAGTTTAGTTTACGGCGCATTGAACACAGGGGAGCTGTTTTTT. Amino acid sequence: CASSLVYGALNTGELFF.

To note about this clonotype: Germline is not matched at one junction end, which may reflect a read error. This chain joins TRBV6-2 or TRBV6-3 and TRBJ1-1; possibly TRBD1 for D (5 bases). Germline V gene lookup returns CDR1 MNHEY and CDR2 SVGEGT. The CDR3 length is 15 residues. The CDR3 DNA reads TGTACCAGCAGTGAGGTGGCACAGGTTTATTCTGAAGCTTTCTTT. It codes for CTSSEVAQVYSEAFF.

The rearrangement uses TRBV11-1 and TRBJ2-1, with D perhaps matching TRBD1 (6 bases). In germline, CDR1 is SGHAT, CDR2 FQDESV (reference sequence). There are 13 residues in the CDR3. V lost 10 bases and J 9 bases, leaving 19 bases between the germline ends. The CDR3 loop reads CANRVARVTEQFF. The CDR3, as DNA: TGTGCCAACAGGGTAGCGAGAGTAACTGAGCAGTTCTTC.

To note about this clonotype: A read error may be the cause here, since a much bigger clone is one base away. The chain links TRBV20-1 to TRBJ1-1; the D gene is possibly TRBD1 (6 bases). The CDR3 spans 14 residues. Trimming removed 3 bases from V and 3 bases from J, with 14 bases in between. Germline CDR1 reads DFQATT; CDR2 reads SNEGSKA (reference sequence). Written as DNA, the CDR3 is TGCAGTGCTAGCCCCGGACAGCCGGACACTGAAGCTTTCTTT. It is translated as CSASPGQPDTEAFF.

Worth noting for this clonotype: At one end, the junction sequence differs from germline, possibly due to a read error. The CDR3 protein is CSVATGIADTQYF. The CDR3 DNA sequence: TGTAGCGTTGCAACGGGAATAGCAGATACGCAGTATTTT. The chain has TRBV29-1 and TRBJ2-3; D perhaps matches TRBD2 (5 bases). The CDR3 runs 13 residues. Germline V gene lookup returns CDR1 SQVTM and CDR2 ANQGSEA.

The V call is TRBV5-1, the J call TRBJ2-1; 7 bases are shared with TRBD1. The CDR3 is 16 amino acids. V lost 2 bases, J lost 0 bases, and 5 bases stayed unmatched. The germline gives CDR1 SGHRS, CDR2 YFSETQ. CDR3 sequence: CASSLMTGSSYNEQFF. Written as DNA, the CDR3 is TGCGCCAGCAGCTTAATGACAGGGAGCTCCTACAATGAGCAGTTCTTC.

The chain has TRBV4-2 and TRBJ2-3; 10 nucleotides align to TRBD2. The CDR3 runs 17 residues. The trim removed 4 bases at V and 3 bases at J, leaving 10 bases unmatched. CDR1 and CDR2 (germline): LGHNA, YNFKEQ. The CDR3 DNA reads as TGTGCCAGCAGCCCGACCCAAGCGGGGGGGGGGACAGATACGCAGTATTTT. This codes for CASSPTQAGGGTDTQYF.

On this clonotype: Germline and junction disagree at one end, which may indicate a read error. The chain is built from TRBV7-9 and TRBJ2-3, with D possibly called TRBD1 or TRBD2 (5 bases each). The CDR3 totals 16 residues. Germline assignment: CDR1 SEHNR and CDR2 FQNEAQ (reference sequence). The CDR3 region is CASSLRQRPSTDTQYF. In DNA form, the CDR3 reads TGTGCCAGCAGCTTACGACAGCGGCCCAGCACAGATACTCAGTATTTT.

The V gene is TRBV2, the J gene TRBJ2-3; 10 nucleotides align to TRBD2. The CDR3 consists of 16 residues. The V gene end was trimmed by 10 bases and the J gene end by 5 bases; junction bases not matched to a gene: 15. Germline-derived CDR1 and CDR2 are SNHLY and FYNNEI. This chain's CDR3 is CAIYSLSSGSLDTQYF. In DNA form, the CDR3 reads TGTGCCATCTACTCCCTCTCTAGCGGGAGTCTAGATACGCAGTATTTT.

As for this clonotype: Possible read error: a much larger clone is one base away. The rearrangement joins TRBV5-1 to TRBJ2-5, with a possible D match to TRBD2 (6 bases). Germline V gives CDR1 SGHRS, CDR2 YFSETQ. The CDR3 contains 14 residues. Trimming took off 6 bases at V and 5 bases at J, with 17 bases between the two ends. In DNA, the CDR3 is TGCGCCAGCACTACGCTGGGAGGAGGGGAGACCCAGTACTTC. Its protein is CASTTLGGGETQYF.

Regarding this clonotype: An end of the junction differs from the germline gene, which may be a read error. CDR3 residues: CASSQREGCDTQCF. As DNA, the CDR3 is TGTGCCAGCAGTCAGCGGGAGGGGTGTGATACGCAGTGTTTT. The chain is built from TRBV11-3 and TRBJ2-3; TRBD2 matches at 10 bases. CDR1 is SGHNT, CDR2 YENEEA, per germline. The CDR3 is 14 amino acids.

About this clonotype: This may be a read error: a much more frequent sequence differs by one nucleotide. The chain employs TRBV7-9 and TRBJ1-5; TRBD1 agrees at 7 bases. Germline V gene data show CDR1 as SEHNR and CDR2 as FQNEAQ (reference sequence). The CDR3 is 14 amino acids. CDR3 loop: CASSRQGSNLPQHF. In DNA, the CDR3 is TGTGCCAGCAGCCGACAGGGCAGCAATCTGCCCCAGCATTTT.

The chain links TRBV5-1 to TRBJ2-1, with TRBD2 matching over 12 bases. V trimming: 0 bases; J trimming: 15 bases; junction bases outside the gene matches: 28. The CDR3 sequence is 21 residues long. Germline V gives CDR1 SGHRS, CDR2 YFSETQ. DNA for the CDR3: TGCGCCAGCAGCTTGGCCAGGACTAGCGGGATACCAACAACCCTTGGGGGGAAGCGGTTCTTC. Amino acids: CASSLARTSGIPTTLGGKRFF. The variable domain in full, completed from reference TRBV5-1 and TRBJ2-1, reads KAGVTQTPRYLIKTRGQQVTLSCSPISGHRSVSWYQQTPGQGLQFLFEYFSETQRNKGNFPGRFSGRQFSNSRSEMNVSTLELGDSALYLCASSLARTSGIPTTLGGKRFFGPGTRLTVL.

Concerning this clonotype itself: Since no conserved phenylalanine or tryptophan closes the CDR3, a read error is the likely cause. V gene TRBV6-5 combines with J gene TRBJ2-5; 8 bases fit TRBD2. Unmatched junction bases numbered 3, after V lost 1 base and J lost 5 bases. Germline CDR1 MNHEY, CDR2 SVGAGI. The CDR3 runs to 14 residues. CDR3 sequence: CASSYCGGRETQYL. The DNA of the CDR3 is TGTGCCAGCAGTTACTGCGGGGGGCGGGAGACCCAGTACCTC.

Points on this clonotype: Because the CDR3 is missing its conserved closing phenylalanine or tryptophan, this is likely a read error. This chain links TRBV6-1 with TRBJ2-3, with D perhaps TRBD2 (6 bases). The CDR3 is made up of 18 amino acids. The germline CDR1 and CDR2 sequences are MNHNS and SASEGT. The CDR3 region has the DNA TGCGCCAGCAGCTCCCTAGGGGCGGGACTCTTGGGTTCGGAGCAGCAGTATGTT. Amino acids: CASSSLGAGLLGSEQQYV.

The chain couples TRBV11-2 to TRBJ2-7; D possibly corresponds to TRBD2 (6 bases). CDR3 length: 19 residues. Germline CDR1 is SGHAT and CDR2 is FQNNGV. The CDR3: CASSFRASWRASLYYEQYV. The CDR3 DNA sequence: TGTGCGAGCAGCTTTAGGGCCAGCTGGAGGGCGAGCCTTTACTACGAGCAGTACGTC.

This clonotype was seen just once. One end of the junction does not line up with germline, which may come from a read error. This chain uses TRBV11-3 with TRBJ2-1, with D perhaps assigned TRBD1 or TRBD2 (5 bases each). Germline V gives CDR1 SGHNT, CDR2 YENEEA. The CDR3 runs to 15 residues. The CDR3 protein is CDSSPRGVTYNEQFF. CDR3 in DNA: TGTGACAGCAGCCCTAGAGGGGTAACCTACAATGAGCAGTTCTTC.

Comments on this clonotype: A much larger clone is a single base away; this may be a read error. The missing conserved phenylalanine or tryptophan at the end of this CDR3 makes a read error likely. The DNA of the CDR3 is TGTGCCTGGACACAGGGGCCCCCATACAATGAGCAGTTCTAC. This codes for CAWTQGPPYNEQFY. The chain links TRBV30 to TRBJ2-1; 7 bases agree with TRBD1. CDR3 length equals 14 residues. V was pared by 4 bases and J by 4 bases, with 7 bases of the junction left unmatched. Germline assignment: CDR1 GTSNPN and CDR2 SVGIG (reference sequence).

The rearrangement links TRBV20-1 to TRBJ2-1; D perhaps matches TRBD2 (5 bases). Between the trimmed V and J ends, which lost 0 bases and 8 bases, there was a span of 14 bases. Germline V gene lookup returns CDR1 DFQATT and CDR2 SNEGSKA (reference sequence). The CDR3 runs to 14 residues. The CDR3 sequence: CSARDDGLGYEQFF. The DNA of the CDR3 is TGCAGTGCTAGAGATGACGGACTGGGATATGAGCAGTTCTTC.

Worth noting for this clonotype: Since the CDR3 does not end with the conserved phenylalanine or tryptophan, this likely comes from a read error. The genes are TRBV11-2 and TRBJ2-1; D not certain. Trimming stripped 4 bases from V and 0 bases from J, with 16 bases between. Germline V gene data show CDR1 as SGHAT and CDR2 as FQNNGV. This CDR3 contains 17 residues. The CDR3 spells CASSSVTAQSSYNEQFL. As DNA, the CDR3 is TGTGCCAGCAGCTCAGTAACAGCCCAGAGCTCCTACAATGAGCAGTTCCTC.

This clonotype has a handful of counts. An end of the junction differs from the germline gene, which may be a read error. The genes are TRBV11-2 and TRBJ1-4, with D unresolved. The length of the CDR3 is 11 residues. CDR1 and CDR2 from the germline V gene are SGHAT and FQNNGV. The CDR3 reads CASSPNEKLLF. In DNA form, the CDR3 reads TGTGCCAGCAGTCCTAATGAAAAACTGTTATTT.

This chain links TRBV10-2 with TRBJ2-3; D not resolved. CDR1 is WSHSY, CDR2 SAAADI, per germline. This CDR3 has 12 residues. Written as DNA, the CDR3 is TGCGTCACCTACTGGCCCCCAAATACGCAGTATTTT. It encodes CVTYWPPNTQYF.

This chain joins TRBV7-2 and TRBJ2-2, with D maybe TRBD2 (5 bases). Between the trimmed V and J ends, which lost 9 bases and 2 bases, there was a span of 19 bases. The CDR3 covers 16 residues. CDR1 and CDR2 from the germline V gene are SGHTA and FQGNSA. The CDR3, as DNA: TGTGCCAGTGGCTTAATGAGACTAAAAAACACCGGGGAGCTGTTTTTT. This encodes CASGLMRLKNTGELFF.

Regarding this clonotype: Without the conserved terminal phenylalanine or tryptophan, this CDR3 likely stems from a read error. The chain links TRBV29-1 to TRBJ2-7; TRBD2 is a possible D gene (5 bases). Trimming took off 4 bases at V and 3 bases at J, with 16 bases between the two ends. There are 14 residues in the CDR3. Germline CDR1 is SQVTM and CDR2 is ANQGSEA. The CDR3 spells CSVAGESAYYEQYL. CDR3 nucleotide sequence: TGCAGCGTTGCTGGGGAGAGTGCCTACTACGAGCAGTACTTG.

At least ten counts were recorded for this clonotype. V gene TRBV29-1 combines with J gene TRBJ2-3; maybe TRBD2 (6 bases). V shed 4 bases and J shed 2 bases, with 13 bases lying between them. This CDR3 spans 14 amino acids. The V gene's germline CDR1 is SQVTM and CDR2 ANQGSEA. The CDR3 spells CSVAQTSHTDTQYF. The CDR3 region has the DNA TGCAGCGTTGCCCAGACTAGTCACACAGATACGCAGTATTTT.

About this clonotype: One end of the junction is discordant with germline, which a read error may explain. V is TRBV10-1 and J is TRBJ2-1; tentative D call: TRBD2 (5 bases). Germline V gives CDR1 WNHNN, CDR2 SYGVQD (reference sequence). The CDR3 totals 13 residues. This chain's CDR3 is CATRTCKYNERFF. As DNA, the CDR3 is TGCGCCACGAGGACTTGCAAGTACAATGAGCGGTTCTTC.

This chain connects TRBV6-1 to TRBJ2-5, with D perhaps assigned TRBD1 or TRBD2 (5 bases each). V lost 5 bases and J lost 5, with 15 bases in between. The CDR3 length is 14 residues. The germline gives CDR1 MNHNS, CDR2 SASEGT. This chain's CDR3 is CASSQGTGLETQYF. CDR3 nucleotide sequence: TGTGCCAGCAGTCAAGGGACGGGTCTGGAGACCCAGTACTTC.